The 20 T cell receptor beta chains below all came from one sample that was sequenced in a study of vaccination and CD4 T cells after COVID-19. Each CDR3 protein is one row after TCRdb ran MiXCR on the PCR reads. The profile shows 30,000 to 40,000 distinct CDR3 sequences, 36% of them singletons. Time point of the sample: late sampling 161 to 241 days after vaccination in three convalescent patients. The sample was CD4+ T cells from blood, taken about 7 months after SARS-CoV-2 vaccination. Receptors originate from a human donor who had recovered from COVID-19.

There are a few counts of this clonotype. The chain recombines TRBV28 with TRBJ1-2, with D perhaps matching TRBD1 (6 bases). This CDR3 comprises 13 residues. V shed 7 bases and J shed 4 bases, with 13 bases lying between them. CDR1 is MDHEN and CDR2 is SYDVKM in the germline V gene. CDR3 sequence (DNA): TGTGCCAGCACCCCTCGGGGGGCCTATGGCTACACCTTC. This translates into CASTPRGAYGYTF.

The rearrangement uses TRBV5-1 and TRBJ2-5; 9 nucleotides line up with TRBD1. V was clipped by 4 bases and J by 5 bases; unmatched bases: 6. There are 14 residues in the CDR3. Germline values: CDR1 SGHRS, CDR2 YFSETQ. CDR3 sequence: CASSQQGAWETQYF. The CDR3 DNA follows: TGCGCCAGCAGCCAACAGGGGGCGTGGGAGACCCAGTACTTC.

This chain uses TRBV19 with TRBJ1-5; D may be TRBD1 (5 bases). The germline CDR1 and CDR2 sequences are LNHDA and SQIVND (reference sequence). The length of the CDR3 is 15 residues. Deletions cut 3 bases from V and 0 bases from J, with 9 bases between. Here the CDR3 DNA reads TGTGCCAGTAGTATCAGGGTTTATAGCAATCAGCCCCAGCATTTT. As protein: CASSIRVYSNQPQHF.

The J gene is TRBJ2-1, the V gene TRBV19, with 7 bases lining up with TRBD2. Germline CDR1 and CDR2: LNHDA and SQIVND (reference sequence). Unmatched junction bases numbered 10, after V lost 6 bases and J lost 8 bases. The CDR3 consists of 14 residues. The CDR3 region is CASREGRASDEQFF. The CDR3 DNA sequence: TGTGCCAGTAGAGAGGGGAGGGCCTCGGATGAGCAGTTCTTC.

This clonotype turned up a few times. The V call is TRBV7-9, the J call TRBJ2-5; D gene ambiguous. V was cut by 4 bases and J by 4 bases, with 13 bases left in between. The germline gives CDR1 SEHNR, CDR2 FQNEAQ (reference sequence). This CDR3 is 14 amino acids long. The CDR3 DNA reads TGTGCCAGCAGCTACTTACGCACAAGAGAGACCCAGTACTTC. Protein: CASSYLRTRETQYF.

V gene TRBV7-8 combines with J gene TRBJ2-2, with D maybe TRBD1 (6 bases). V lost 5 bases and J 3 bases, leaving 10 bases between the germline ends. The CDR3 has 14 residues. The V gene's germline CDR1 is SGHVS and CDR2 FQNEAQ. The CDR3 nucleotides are TGTGCCAGCAGCATCCCAGGGGACACCGGGGAGCTGTTTTTT. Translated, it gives CASSIPGDTGELFF.

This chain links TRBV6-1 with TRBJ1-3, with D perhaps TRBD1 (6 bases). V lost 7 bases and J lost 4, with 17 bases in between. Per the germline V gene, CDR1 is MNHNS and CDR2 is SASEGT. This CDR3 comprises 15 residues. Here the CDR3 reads CASTRTGALGNTIYF. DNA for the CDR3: TGTGCCAGCACCCGGACGGGGGCGCTCGGAAACACCATATATTTT.

The CDR3 coding sequence is TGTGCCATCAGTGATTCCGGGACATCTGGGGGCGAGCAGTACTTC. It specifies CAISDSGTSGGEQYF. The chain combines TRBV10-3 with TRBJ2-7; a weak D match, TRBD1 (6 bases). The CDR3 extends over 15 amino acids. Germline V lookup: CDR1 ENHRY, CDR2 SYGVKD. With 3 bases removed from V and 6 bases from J, the gap between germline ends came to 18 bases.

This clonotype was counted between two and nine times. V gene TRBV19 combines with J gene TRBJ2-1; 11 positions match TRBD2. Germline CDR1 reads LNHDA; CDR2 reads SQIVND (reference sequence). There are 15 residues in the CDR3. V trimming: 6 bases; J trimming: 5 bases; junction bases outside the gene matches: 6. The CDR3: CASRHSGRANNEQFF. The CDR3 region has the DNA TGTGCCAGTAGGCATAGCGGGAGGGCCAACAATGAGCAGTTCTTC. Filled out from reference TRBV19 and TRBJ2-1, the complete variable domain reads DGGITQSPKYLFRKEGQNVTLSCEQNLNHDAMYWYRQDPGQGLRLIYYSQIVNDFQKGDIAEGYSVSREKKESFPLTVTSAQKNPTAFYLCASRHSGRANNEQFFGPGTRLTVL.

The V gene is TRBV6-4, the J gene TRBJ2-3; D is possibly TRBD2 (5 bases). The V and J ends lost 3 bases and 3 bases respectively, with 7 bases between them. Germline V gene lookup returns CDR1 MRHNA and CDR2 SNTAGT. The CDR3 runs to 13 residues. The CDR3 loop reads CASSEQRTDTQYF. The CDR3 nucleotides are TGTGCCAGCAGTGAACAGCGGACAGATACGCAGTATTTT.

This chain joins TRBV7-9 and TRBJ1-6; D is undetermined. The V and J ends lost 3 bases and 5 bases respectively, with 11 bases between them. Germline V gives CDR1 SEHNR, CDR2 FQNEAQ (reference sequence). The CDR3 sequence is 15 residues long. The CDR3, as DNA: TGTGCCAGCAGCTTTGTTACAGTAGATAATTCACCCCTCCACTTT. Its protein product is CASSFVTVDNSPLHF.

The CDR3 protein is CASSLVESEYNEQFF. The CDR3 DNA reads TGTGCCAGCAGCCTTGTAGAGTCGGAGTACAATGAGCAGTTCTTC. This sequence joins TRBV6-1 and TRBJ2-1; no clear D gene. CDR1 MNHNS and CDR2 SASEGT come from the germline V gene. This CDR3 is built from 15 residues. The V and J ends lost 6 bases and 4 bases respectively, with 16 bases between them.

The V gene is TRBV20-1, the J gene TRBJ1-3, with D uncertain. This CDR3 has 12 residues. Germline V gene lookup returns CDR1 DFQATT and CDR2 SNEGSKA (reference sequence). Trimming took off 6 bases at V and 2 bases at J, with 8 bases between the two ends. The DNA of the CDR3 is TGCAGTGCCCACGGGGCTGGAAACACCATATATTTT. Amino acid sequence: CSAHGAGNTIYF.

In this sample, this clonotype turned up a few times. The CDR3 reads CAISEGTNWQQYF. Written as DNA, the CDR3 is TGTGCCATCAGTGAAGGGACAAACTGGCAGCAGTACTTC. The J gene is TRBJ2-7, the V gene TRBV10-3, with D perhaps TRBD1 (6 bases). Germline lookup yields CDR1 ENHRY and CDR2 SYGVKD. The CDR3 loop spans 13 amino acids. V lost 3 bases and J lost 8, with 14 bases in between.

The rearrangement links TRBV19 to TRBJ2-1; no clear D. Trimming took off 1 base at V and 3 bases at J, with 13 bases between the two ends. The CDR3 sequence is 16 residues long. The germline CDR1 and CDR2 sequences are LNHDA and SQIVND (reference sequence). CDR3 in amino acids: CASSIALAYNYNEQFF. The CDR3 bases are TGTGCCAGTAGTATAGCTCTGGCTTACAACTACAATGAGCAGTTCTTC.

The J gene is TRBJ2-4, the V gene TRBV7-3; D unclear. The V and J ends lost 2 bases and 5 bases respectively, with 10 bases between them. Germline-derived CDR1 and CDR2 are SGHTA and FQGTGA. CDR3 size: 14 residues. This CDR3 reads CASSLHRTQNIQYF. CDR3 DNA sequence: TGTGCCAGCAGCTTACACAGAACCCAAAACATTCAGTACTTC.

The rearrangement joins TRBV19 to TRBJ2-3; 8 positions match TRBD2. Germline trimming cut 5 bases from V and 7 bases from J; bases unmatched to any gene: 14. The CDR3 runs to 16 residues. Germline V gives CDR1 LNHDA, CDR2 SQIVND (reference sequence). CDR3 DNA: TGTGCCAGTAGTCCCCCGGGTAGCGGGACCGTTAATACGCAGTATTTT. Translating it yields CASSPPGSGTVNTQYF.

The CDR3 bases are TGCAGTGCGGGTCGACAGGGATACTCCTACGAGCAGTACTTC. This encodes CSAGRQGYSYEQYF. The chain carries TRBV20-1 and TRBJ2-7; 7 nucleotides line up with TRBD1. V lost 6 bases and J lost 0; bases outside the gene matches: 8. The CDR3 is made up of 14 amino acids. Per germline, CDR1 DFQATT and CDR2 SNEGSKA (reference sequence).

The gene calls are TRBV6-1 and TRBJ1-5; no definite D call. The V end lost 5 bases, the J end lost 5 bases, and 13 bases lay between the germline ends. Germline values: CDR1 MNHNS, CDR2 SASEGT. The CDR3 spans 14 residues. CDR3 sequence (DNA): TGTGCCAGCAGTCCCCCGCTAAGGGATCAGCCCCAGCATTTT. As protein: CASSPPLRDQPQHF.

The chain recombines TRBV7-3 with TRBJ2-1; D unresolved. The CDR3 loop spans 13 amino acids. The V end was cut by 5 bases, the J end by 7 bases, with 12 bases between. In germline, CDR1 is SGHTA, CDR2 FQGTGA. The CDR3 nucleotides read TGTGCCAGCAGCCGAGCCCCCATTAATGAGCAGTTCTTC. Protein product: CASSRAPINEQFF.